The rows below give T cell receptor beta chains drawn from one sample of a study of blood T cell repertoires in COVID-19. Sequencing used immunoSEQ multiplex PCR; TCRdb keeps in-frame clones, though not all of them. The table records 98,000 or so clones, 75% to 85% of them present only once. The sequencing input was peripheral blood. The receptor set was obtained from a man aged 60 to 75 with acute or convalescent COVID-19. Both conserved end residues are part of each CDR3. D genes are given only for firm matches. Clone sizes are given selectively: once, few, many, or a class where the clone is expanded.

>14|NA|TRBV4-2|TRBJ2-3|NA
CASSQGLATDTQYF
TGTGCCAGCAGCCAAGGGTTAGCTACAGATACGCAGTATTTT
>16|TRBD1|TRBV9|TRBJ1-3|once
CASSVATGEAGNTIYF
TGTGCCAGCAGCGTAGCTACAGGGGAAGCTGGAAACACCATATATTTT
>13|TRBD2|TRBV28|TRBJ2-5|NA
CASTLGGGETQYF
TGTGCCAGCACCCTCGGGGGGGGCGAGACCCAGTACTTC
>15|NA|TRBV18|TRBJ1-1|NA
CASSPPPVANTEAFF
TGTGCCAGCTCACCACCGCCGGTAGCGAACACTGAAGCTTTCTTT
>14|TRBD1|TRBV28|TRBJ2-7|NA
CASSYGQGYYEQYF
TGTGCCAGCAGCTACGGACAGGGTTACTACGAGCAGTACTTC
>15|TRBD1|TRBV7-3|TRBJ2-3|NA
CASSPGQGRTDTQYF
TGTGCCAGCAGCCCGGGACAGGGGAGGACAGATACGCAGTATTTT
>11|NA|TRBV29-1|TRBJ2-3|NA
CSVHYTDTQYF
TGCAGCGTTCACTACACAGATACGCAGTATTTT
>13|NA|TRBV5-1|TRBJ2-3|NA
CASHIEGTDTQYF
TGCGCCAGCCATATCGAGGGAACAGATACGCAGTATTTT
>11|NA|TRBV5-3|TRBJ1-1|NA
CASLDNTEAFF
TGTGCCAGTTTAGATAACACTGAAGCTTTCTTT
>16|NA|TRBV5-6|TRBJ1-2|NA
CASSLTVGRSNYGYTF
TGTGCCAGCAGCTTGACGGTGGGGAGATCTAACTATGGCTACACCTTC
>15|NA|TRBV4-3|TRBJ1-5|NA
CASSQDAQGRQPQHF
TGCGCCAGCAGCCAAGACGCCCAGGGGCGGCAGCCCCAGCATTTT
>12|NA|TRBV12-5|TRBJ2-2|NA
CASGFNTGELFF
TGTGCTAGTGGTTTTAATACCGGGGAGCTGTTTTTT
>14|NA|TRBV5-1|TRBJ2-1|NA
CASSGLGFLNEQFF
TGCGCCAGCAGCGGACTGGGGTTCCTCAATGAGCAGTTCTTC
>17|TRBD1|TRBV11-3|TRBJ2-2|NA
CASSSHPGQENTGELFF
TGTGCCAGCAGCTCACATCCGGGACAGGAAAACACCGGGGAGCTGTTTTTT
>15|TRBD1|TRBV28|TRBJ2-7|few
CASSPTGTGGDEQYF
TGTGCCAGCAGCCCCACCGGGACAGGGGGCGACGAGCAGTACTTC
>16|TRBD1|TRBV15|TRBJ2-2|NA
CATSRVTGASGGELFF
TGTGCCACCAGCAGAGTGACAGGGGCTTCGGGCGGGGAGCTGTTTTTT
>15|TRBD2|TRBV6-5|TRBJ2-7|NA
CASSQAGGVPYEQYF
TGTGCCAGCAGCCAAGCGGGAGGTGTTCCCTACGAGCAGTACTTC
>13|NA|TRBV5-1|TRBJ2-5|NA
CASTLTTKETQYF
TGCGCCAGCACCCTGACTACTAAAGAGACCCAGTACTTC
>15|TRBD1|TRBV19|TRBJ1-2|NA
CASSIDWQGARGYTF
TGTGCCAGTAGTATAGATTGGCAGGGGGCACGGGGCTACACCTTC
>14|NA|TRBV18|TRBJ2-7|large
CASSRTGFVYEQYF
TGTGCCAGCTCACGAACAGGGTTTGTCTACGAGCAGTACTTC
>16|NA|TRBV27|TRBJ2-1|NA
CASSPQTPGTYNEQFF
TGTGCCAGCAGTCCCCAAACTCCGGGGACATACAATGAGCAGTTCTTC
>16|TRBD2|TRBV4-3|TRBJ2-1|NA
CASSQQTSGSRNEQFF
TGCGCCAGCAGCCAACAGACTAGCGGGAGTCGAAATGAGCAGTTCTTC
>15|TRBD2|TRBV28|TRBJ2-7|few
CASSRTSVSSYEQYF
TGTGCCAGCAGTCGGACTAGCGTAAGCTCCTACGAGCAGTACTTC
>18|TRBD1|TRBV9|TRBJ2-5|NA
CASSVGGGTGGEQETQYF
TGTGCCAGCAGCGTAGGAGGTGGGACAGGGGGCGAACAAGAGACCCAGTACTTC
>15|NA|TRBV4-2|TRBJ1-6|NA
CASSQERAENSPLHF
TGTGCCAGCAGCCAAGAGAGGGCTGAAAATTCACCCCTCCACTTT
>17|TRBD1|TRBV7-6|TRBJ1-1|NA
CASSHPRTGVMNTEAFF
TGTGCCAGCAGCCACCCCAGGACAGGGGTCATGAACACTGAAGCTTTCTTT
>13|NA|TRBV5-1|TRBJ2-5|NA
CASSLAGRSTQYF
TGCGCCAGCAGCTTGGCGGGAAGGAGCACCCAGTACTTC
>13|TRBD1|TRBV18|TRBJ1-2|few
CASSQGARYGYTF
TGTGCCAGCTCTCAGGGGGCCCGCTATGGCTACACCTTC
>12|NA|TRBV12-3/TRBV12-4|TRBJ1-2|few
CASSLRSFGYTF
TGTGCCAGCAGTTTACGGAGCTTTGGCTACACCTTC
>14|NA|TRBV10-1|TRBJ2-5|NA
CASSDSTGQETQYF
TGCGCCAGCAGTGACTCGACAGGCCAAGAGACCCAGTACTTC
>12|NA|TRBV6-5|TRBJ2-5|few
CASSYNKETQYF
TGTGCCAGCAGTTACAACAAAGAGACCCAGTACTTC
>16|TRBD2|TRBV18|TRBJ2-3|NA
CASSPKTSGNTDTQYF
TGTGCCAGCTCGCCTAAAACTAGCGGGAACACAGATACGCAGTATTTT
>13|NA|TRBV7-9|TRBJ1-1|NA
CASSSDRHTEAFF
TGTGCCAGCAGCTCGGACAGACACACTGAAGCTTTCTTT
>16|TRBD1|TRBV9|TRBJ1-6|NA
CASSPTGGVLNSPLHF
TGTGCCAGCAGTCCCACAGGGGGCGTTCTTAATTCACCCCTCCACTTT
>15|NA|TRBV7-9|TRBJ2-2|NA
CASSSGAGITGELFF
TGTGCCAGCAGCTCAGGGGCAGGGATCACCGGGGAGCTGTTTTTT
>13|NA|TRBV7-3|TRBJ1-1|NA
CASSSGGLNSADF
TGTGCCAGCAGCTCGGGGGGACTGAACTCGGCGGACTTT
>15|TRBD1|TRBV18|TRBJ2-1|NA
CASSPSAGTGGEQFF
TGTGCCAGCTCACCCTCCGCCGGGACAGGGGGGGAGCAGTTCTTC
>13|NA|TRBV20-1|TRBJ1-1|NA
CSASPQGRGEAFF
TGCAGTGCTAGTCCACAGGGCCGGGGTGAAGCTTTCTTT
>16|NA|TRBV27|TRBJ2-2|NA
CASSLNSGARTGELFF
TGTGCCAGCAGTTTGAACTCGGGAGCTCGCACCGGGGAGCTGTTTTTT
>15|NA|TRBV27|TRBJ2-1|NA
CASSRGGSPYNEQFF
TGTGCCAGCAGTAGGGGGGGCAGTCCCTACAATGAGCAGTTCTTC
>15|NA|TRBV5-1|TRBJ1-4|NA
CASSPGGRVREKLFF
TGCGCCAGCAGCCCGGGGGGCAGGGTCAGGGAAAAACTGTTTTTT
>17|TRBD2|TRBV5-4|TRBJ2-7|NA
CASSAGTSGAGNYEQYF
TGTGCCAGCAGTGCCGGGACTAGCGGGGCGGGGAATTACGAGCAGTACTTC
>14|NA|TRBV7-3|TRBJ2-1|NA
CASSPGWTNNEQFF
TGTGCCAGCAGCCCAGGGTGGACAAACAATGAGCAGTTCTTC
>14|TRBD1|TRBV18|TRBJ1-6|NA
CASSVTGANSPLHF
TGTGCCAGCTCAGTCACAGGGGCTAATTCACCCCTCCACTTT
>16|TRBD1|TRBV18|TRBJ1-5|NA
CASSPTGGAGLQPQHF
TGTGCCAGCTCACCGACAGGGGGCGCGGGTCTTCAGCCCCAGCATTTT
>13|NA|TRBV19|TRBJ2-1|NA
CASSPPGRQRQFF
TGTGCCAGTAGTCCACCAGGTAGACAGAGGCAGTTCTTC
>16|NA|TRBV9|TRBJ2-1|NA
CASSGMGPGSYNEQFF
TGTGCCAGCAGCGGTATGGGGCCAGGGTCCTACAATGAGCAGTTCTTC